The 17 T cell receptor beta chains presented below share a single source sample, sequenced in a study of post-analysis software for immune sequencing data. The study's findings and limits: Patients used roughly five TRBV segments, including TRBV5-6, TRBV5-1 and TRBV20-1, more often than controls.

Unique molecular identifiers tagged the TCR beta cDNA libraries. TCRdb called the PCR reads again in MiXCR, with one record for every CDR3 protein. The data show around 700,000 distinct CDR3 sequences, approximately 59% seen once. Their antigen targets remain unknown. Sequencing used blood. These receptors were collected from a girl aged 2 to 9 with multiple sclerosis.

This clonotype occurred a few times. V usage is TRBV11-2 and J usage is TRBJ2-3, with D tentatively TRBD1 (6 bases). Between the trimmed V and J ends, which lost 6 bases and 4 bases, there was a span of 17 bases. The CDR3 length is 15 residues. Germline V lookup: CDR1 SGHAT, CDR2 FQNNGV. CDR3 DNA: TGTGCCAGCAGTTATGATGGGGGCGTGTCAGATACGCAGTATTTT. Protein: CASSYDGGVSDTQYF.

This clonotype has only a few counts. The CDR3 region has the DNA TGTGCCATCACCGCGGGACTAGCGGGAAATGAGCAGTTCTTC. This encodes CAITAGLAGNEQFF. The J gene is TRBJ2-1, the V gene TRBV10-3; TRBD2 matches 13 bases. CDR3 size: 14 residues. CDR1 ENHRY and CDR2 SYGVKD come from the germline V gene. With 7 bases clipped from V and 7 bases from J, the junction kept 4 bases outside the gene matches.

This clonotype has just a few counts. One end of the junction is discordant with germline, which a read error may explain. J is TRBJ2-1 and V is TRBV5-1, with TRBD2 matching over 11 bases. There are 14 residues in the CDR3. Per the germline V gene, CDR1 is SGHRS and CDR2 is YFSETQ. CDR3 amino acids: CASSLLAGENEQFF. Here the CDR3 DNA reads TGTGCCAGCAGTTTACTAGCGGGAGAAAATGAGCAGTTCTTC.

The CDR3 region has the DNA TGCAGTGCTCGACTAGCGGGGGGCGGACAAGAGACCCAGTACTTC. Its translation: CSARLAGGGQETQYF. This chain uses TRBV20-1 with TRBJ2-5; 13 positions agree with TRBD2. The germline V gene has CDR1 DFQATT and CDR2 SNEGSKA (reference sequence). Trimming cost V 5 bases and J 2 bases; bases outside gene matches: 5. This CDR3 is 15 amino acids long.

The chain has TRBV4-2 and TRBJ2-4; tentatively, D is TRBD1 (6 bases). The assigned J gene may be wrong: the sequence end matches TRBJ2-7 better. This CDR3 spans 13 amino acids. CDR1 is LGHNA, CDR2 YNFKEQ, per germline. The CDR3 DNA reads as TGTGCCAGCAGCCATTCGGACAGCTACGAGCAGTACTTC. This translates into CASSHSDSYEQYF.

About this clonotype: The junction departs from the called germline gene at one end, perhaps through a read error. The chain recombines TRBV20-1 with TRBJ2-1; tentative D call: TRBD2 (7 bases). Germline V gives CDR1 DFQATT, CDR2 SNEGSKA (reference sequence). The length of the CDR3 is 13 residues. Written as DNA, the CDR3 is TGTAGTGCTAGACGCGGGGGCGCGGTGGAGCAGTTCTTC. It yields the protein CSARRGGAVEQFF.

The chain links TRBV19 to TRBJ2-7, with 11 bases that match TRBD2. CDR1 is LNHDA, CDR2 SQIVND, per germline (reference sequence). J gave up 5 bases and V 5 bases, and 5 bases lay outside the gene matches. The CDR3 has 14 residues. The CDR3 sequence is CASSLGLAVDEQYF. For the CDR3, the DNA is TGTGCCAGTAGTTTGGGACTAGCGGTGGACGAGCAGTACTTC. The complete variable domain, with remaining parts taken from reference TRBV19 and TRBJ2-7, reads DGGITQSPKYLFRKEGQNVTLSCEQNLNHDAMYWYRQDPGQGLRLIYYSQIVNDFQKGDIAEGYSVSREKKESFPLTVTSAQKNPTAFYLCASSLGLAVDEQYFGPGTRLTVT.

This clonotype was observed a handful of times. For the CDR3, the DNA is TGTGCTAGTGCCCCGGGACAGGGATTCAATCAGCCCCAGCATTTT. It specifies CASAPGQGFNQPQHF. The chain combines TRBV12-5 with TRBJ1-5; 9 nucleotides agree with TRBD1. V shed 7 bases and J 3 bases; nucleotides not matched to a gene: 7. From germline, CDR1 is LGHNT and CDR2 FRNRAP. The CDR3 is made up of 15 amino acids.

About this clonotype itself: Because the CDR3's place on the DNA is in doubt, the DNA is left out and the CDR3 is given as listed by TCRdb. V usage is TRBV6-1 and J usage is TRBJ2-6; the D call TRBD1 from the table was never checked on the DNA. The CDR3 totals 19 residues, both ends included. CDR1 is MNHNS, CDR2 SASEGT, per germline. This chain's CDR3 is CASSWADGTVGSGANVQTF.

The rearrangement joins TRBV29-1 to TRBJ2-7; D is perhaps TRBD1 (7 bases). Germline V gene sequence: CDR1 SQVTM, CDR2 ANQGSEA. This CDR3 has 11 residues. V lost 3 bases and J 6 bases, leaving 9 bases between the germline ends. The DNA of the CDR3 is TGCAGCGTTGACCAGGGGGGCGAGCAGTACTTC. As protein: CSVDQGGEQYF.

The chain recombines TRBV10-2 with TRBJ2-5; D gene uncertain. The CDR3 extends over 14 amino acids. CDR1 and CDR2 from the germline V gene are WSHSY and SAAADI. V lost 2 bases and J lost 2, with 9 bases in between. Written as DNA, the CDR3 is TGCGCCAGCAGTGAGGCGGCGGAACAAGAGACCCAGTACTTC. It codes for CASSEAAEQETQYF.

The chain is built from TRBV20-1 and TRBJ2-7, with D maybe TRBD1 (5 bases). Deletions cut 6 bases from V and 2 bases from J, with 11 bases between. Germline assignment: CDR1 DFQATT and CDR2 SNEGSKA (reference sequence). The CDR3 is 12 amino acids. The CDR3 spells CSARDLTYEQYF. The CDR3 DNA reads TGCAGTGCCAGGGATCTCACCTACGAGCAGTACTTC.

The V call is TRBV7-2, the J call TRBJ1-2, with a weak D call TRBD1 (5 bases). The CDR3 loop spans 19 amino acids. From germline, CDR1 is SGHTA and CDR2 FQGNSA. V lost 2 bases to trimming and J lost 0 bases, with 22 bases between them. For the CDR3, the DNA is TGTGCCAGCAGCTTATTAATAACGGGACGGCTGGATACTAACTATGGCTACACCTTC. Amino acid sequence: CASSLLITGRLDTNYGYTF. Full variable domain (missing parts from reference TRBV7-2 and TRBJ1-2): GAGVSQSPSNKVTEKGKDVELRCDPISGHTALYWYRQSLGQGLEFLIYFQGNSAPDKSGLPSDRFSAERTGGSVSTLTIQRTQQEDSAVYLCASSLLITGRLDTNYGYTFGSGTRLTVV.

V and J are TRBV11-2 and TRBJ2-3, with no clear D. Germline assignment: CDR1 SGHAT and CDR2 FQNNGV. The CDR3 covers 14 residues. V was trimmed by 5 bases and J by 6 bases, leaving 15 bases between them. CDR3 region: CASSPKPIMDTQYF. The CDR3 coding sequence is TGTGCCAGCAGCCCAAAACCTATTATGGATACGCAGTATTTT. The complete variable domain, with remaining parts taken from reference TRBV11-2 and TRBJ2-3, reads EAGVAQSPRYKIIEKRQSVAFWCNPISGHATLYWYQQILGQGPKLLIQFQNNGVVDDSQLPKDRFSAERLKGVDSTLKIQPAKLEDSAVYLCASSPKPIMDTQYFGPGTRLTVL.

This clonotype was seen repeatedly, ten times or more. This chain uses TRBV29-1 with TRBJ2-1; D call uncertain. This CDR3 comprises 12 residues. In germline, CDR1 is SQVTM, CDR2 ANQGSEA. Trimming took 4 bases from V and 1 from J, leaving 5 bases between them. This CDR3 is CSVALSYNEQFF. Written as DNA, the CDR3 is TGCAGCGTTGCCCTTTCCTACAATGAGCAGTTCTTC.

The chain combines TRBV29-1 with TRBJ2-7; TRBD1 might be the D (5 bases). TRBJ2-5 matches the DNA end more closely, so the J call is doubtful. The CDR3 has 14 amino acids. Per germline, CDR1 SQVTM and CDR2 ANQGSEA. This CDR3 reads CSVVWGREEETQYF. The CDR3 nucleotides are TGCAGCGTTGTCTGGGGCAGGGAAGAGGAGACCCAGTACTTC.

This clonotype has a handful of counts. This rearrangement joins TRBV29-1 to TRBJ1-2; TRBD1 agrees at 7 bases. V lost 7 bases to trimming and J lost 4 bases; unmatched junction nucleotides: 12. This CDR3 comprises 14 residues. Germline CDR1 SQVTM, CDR2 ANQGSEA. The CDR3 here is CSARGGRTGYGYTF. The CDR3 nucleotides are TGCAGCGCCCGCGGCGGGCGGACAGGCTATGGCTACACCTTC. Supplemented by reference TRBV29-1 and TRBJ1-2, the full variable domain reads SAVISQKPSRDICQRGTSLTIQCQVDSQVTMMFWYRQQPGQSLTLIATANQGSEATYESGFVIDKFPISRPNLTFSTLTVSNMSPEDSSIYLCSARGGRTGYGYTFGSGTRLTVV.